A selection of T cell receptor beta chains follows, all from one sample in a study of PD-L1 blockade in urothelial cancer. Generated by immunoSEQ multiplex PCR, the TCRdb table keeps only in-frame clones and is missing some. The sample lists fewer than 35,000 clones, about 87% occurring once. Sample: PBMCs, taken around atezolizumab (anti-PD-L1) treatment. These receptors originate from a man aged 50 to 59 with urothelial cancer. Each CDR3 is given with its conserved first and last residue. D genes are given only for firm matches. The size of a clone is reported for some rows only, either as once, few or many, or as a class for expanded clones.

. | TRBD1 | TRBJ2-3 | TRBV28 | CASSSPGTGSDTQYF | TGTGCCAGCAGTTCCCCCGGGACAGGCTCCGATACGCAGTATTTT
. | . | TRBJ1-5 | TRBV23-1 | CASSHTGTRGNQPQHF | TGCGCCAGCAGTCATACCGGGACTAGGGGCAATCAGCCCCAGCATTTT
. | . | TRBJ1-1 | TRBV18 | CASSPITVMNTEAFF | TGTGCCAGCTCACCAATCACGGTCATGAACACTGAAGCTTTCTTT
. | . | TRBJ2-5 | TRBV30 | CASTPGVQETQYF | TGTGCCTCAACCCCAGGGGTCCAAGAGACCCAGTACTTC
. | TRBD2 | TRBJ2-5 | TRBV6-6 | CASRPRGGVVQETQYF | TGTGCCAGCAGACCCCGGGGAGGGGTCGTCCAAGAAACCCAGTACTTC
. | . | TRBJ1-1 | TRBV4-3 | CASSQRSGREAFF | TGCGCCAGCAGCCAACGTTCAGGTCGGGAAGCTTTCTTT
once | TRBD2 | TRBJ2-1 | TRBV27 | CASSFWRGATSSSYNEQFF | TGTGCCAGCAGTTTCTGGCGGGGGGCAACCTCCAGCTCCTACAATGAGCAGTTCTTC
. | . | TRBJ2-7 | TRBV5-6 | CASSLRTGGYEQYF | TGTGCCAGCAGCTTGAGAACAGGCGGATACGAGCAGTACTTC
. | . | TRBJ1-5 | TRBV5-8 | CASSRGNSNQPQHF | TGTGCCAGCAGCCGCGGTAATAGCAATCAGCCCCAGCATTTT
once | . | TRBJ2-1 | TRBV7-2 | CASSLGVLWAGNEQFF | TGTGCCAGCAGCTTAGGTGTATTATGGGCTGGAAATGAGCAGTTCTTC
. | . | TRBJ2-1 | TRBV27 | CATKQSSYNEQFF | TGTGCCACCAAACAGAGCTCCTACAATGAGCAGTTCTTC
. | . | TRBJ1-6 | TRBV6-5 | CASSYRTGVNSPLHF | TGTGCCAGCAGTTACCGGACTGGCGTTAATTCACCCCTCCACTTT
. | . | TRBJ2-6 | TRBV4-2 | CASSHSDGANVLTF | TGTGCCAGCAGCCATTCAGATGGGGCCAACGTCCTGACTTTC
. | . | TRBJ2-7 | TRBV10-1 | CASSPGFTGKSSYEQYF | TGCGCCAGCAGTCCGGGATTCACAGGGAAAAGCTCCTACGAGCAGTACTTC
. | . | TRBJ1-4 | TRBV21-1 | CASSKAGLPTNEKLFF | TGTGCCAGCAGCAAAGCTGGGCTCCCCACTAATGAAAAACTGTTTTTT
. | TRBD2 | TRBJ2-3 | TRBV28 | CASSFVVLSGRSTDTQYF | TGTGCCAGCAGTTTTGTGGTTCTTAGCGGGAGGAGCACAGATACGCAGTATTTT
. | . | TRBJ1-2 | TRBV19 | CASSILAGGYTF | TGTGCCAGTAGTATTCTGGCAGGAGGCTACACCTTC
. | TRBD1 | TRBJ1-2 | TRBV25-1 | CASSTNQGAQYGYTF | TGTGCCAGCAGTACTAACCAGGGGGCGCAGTATGGCTACACCTTC
. | TRBD1 | TRBJ2-5 | TRBV6-1 | CASSLRDRGETQYF | TGTGCCAGCAGCCTCCGTGACAGGGGAGAGACCCAGTACTTC
few | . | TRBJ1-2 | TRBV4-1 | CASSQVAGTNYGYTF | TGCGCCAGCAGCCAAGTCGCGGGGACTAACTATGGCTACACCTTC
once | . | TRBJ1-6 | TRBV30 | CAWSLRSGTTSSPLHF | TGTGCCTGGAGCCTACGTTCAGGGACAACCTCTTCACCCCTCCACTTT
. | . | TRBJ2-7 | TRBV25-1 | CASSEGLAKNYEQYF | TGTGCCAGCAGTGAAGGTCTAGCGAAAAATTACGAGCAGTACTTC
. | . | TRBJ2-5 | TRBV7-6 | CASSLWAGTEPRGETQYF | TGTGCCAGCAGCTTATGGGCCGGGACGGAGCCCAGGGGAGAGACCCAGTACTTC
. | . | TRBJ2-4 | TRBV2 | CASSGTGLGVIAKNIQYF | TGTGCCAGCAGTGGTACAGGGCTGGGGGTTATAGCCAAAAACATTCAGTACTTC
. | . | TRBJ2-2 | TRBV4-1 | CASSQASGAYTGELFF | TGCGCCAGCAGCCAAGCATCAGGGGCCTACACCGGGGAGCTGTTTTTT
. | TRBD1 | TRBJ2-7 | TRBV7-6 | CASSSLQGDSYEQYF | TGTGCCAGCAGCTCACTACAGGGGGATTCCTACGAGCAGTACTTC
. | TRBD1 | TRBJ2-4 | TRBV5-1 | CASSSRTGFSKNIQYF | TGCGCCAGCAGCTCAAGGACAGGTTTTTCCAAAAACATTCAGTACTTC
. | TRBD2 | TRBJ2-2 | TRBV5-1 | CASSLGLGNTGELFF | TGCGCCAGCAGCCTGGGACTAGGTAACACCGGGGAGCTGTTTTTT
. | . | TRBJ2-4 | TRBV19 | CASREGAGIQYF | TGTGCCAGTAGGGAGGGAGCGGGCATTCAGTACTTC
. | . | TRBJ2-3 | TRBV7-9 | CASSLPTGLTDTQYF | TGTGCCAGCAGCTTACCGACTGGCCTCACAGATACGCAGTATTTT
. | . | TRBJ2-7 | TRBV5-5 | CASSLEWGDLLEQYF | TGTGCCAGCAGCTTGGAGTGGGGGGACCTTCTGGAGCAGTACTTC
. | TRBD1 | TRBJ1-5 | TRBV29-1 | CSGQTGSNQPQHF | TGCAGCGGACAGACAGGGAGCAATCAGCCCCAGCATTTT
. | TRBD1 | TRBJ1-3 | TRBV19 | CASSPRTGNSGNTIYF | TGTGCCAGTAGTCCTCGGACAGGGAACTCTGGAAACACCATATATTTT
. | TRBD2 | TRBJ2-5 | TRBV2 | CASNLGLAGQETQYF | TGTGCCAGCAACCTGGGACTAGCGGGGCAAGAGACCCAGTACTTC
few | TRBD2 | TRBJ2-7 | TRBV28 | CASSLPSGVYEQYF | TGTGCCAGCAGCCTACCTAGCGGCGTCTACGAGCAGTACTTC
. | . | TRBJ1-2 | TRBV7-2 | CASSKGEHYGYTF | TGTGCCAGCAGCAAGGGGGAACACTATGGCTACACCTTC
. | TRBD2 | TRBJ2-3 | TRBV28 | CASGGGSTDTQYF | TGTGCCAGCGGCGGGGGAAGCACAGATACGCAGTATTTT
. | . | TRBJ2-3 | TRBV19 | CASSSDNIYTDTQYF | TGTGCCAGTAGTAGTGACAACATATACACAGATACGCAGTATTTT
. | . | TRBJ2-5 | TRBV25-1 | CASSGRTGLQETQYF | TGTGCCAGCAGTGGTCGTACTGGTCTACAAGAGACCCAGTACTTC